Shown below are 8 T cell receptor beta chains from a single sample sequenced in a study of blood T cells in healthy people across ages. Primers used in a second PCR of about 7 to 11 cycles were a sample-barcoded 5' primer and a J-beta primer mix. Via MiXCR, TCRdb re-called the 5' RACE reads, giving one row per CDR3 protein. The repertoire holds about 1.6 million distinct CDR3 sequences, with almost 35% as singletons. Sequencing used blood. These receptors all stem from a woman aged 30 to 39 in good health.

On this clonotype itself: At one end, the junction sequence differs from germline, possibly due to a read error. V usage is TRBV3-1 and J usage is TRBJ1-4; D remains ambiguous. CDR3 size: 12 residues. The germline V gene has CDR1 LGHDT and CDR2 YNNKEL (reference sequence). The CDR3 coding sequence is TGTGCCAGCAGCCAGACTAGTGAAAAACTGTTTTTT. It codes for CASSQTSEKLFF.

This clonotype was recorded once. The rearrangement uses TRBV13 and TRBJ2-5, with D maybe TRBD2 (5 bases). Germline CDR1 PRHDT, CDR2 FYEKMQ (reference sequence). This CDR3 region has 16 residues. V was trimmed by 5 bases and J by 11 bases, leaving 27 bases between them. The CDR3 region is CASSPEVGSSYNEQYF. The CDR3 nucleotides read TGTGCCAGCAGCCCTGAGGTGGGGAGCTCCTACAATGAGCAGTACTTC.

The gene calls are TRBV27 and TRBJ2-1; a weak D match, TRBD1 (6 bases). The CDR3 is 17 residues long. Trimming cost V 5 bases and J 2 bases, with 19 bases left between them. CDR1 is MNHEY and CDR2 is SMNVEV in the germline V gene (reference sequence). This CDR3 reads CASSNPPGQITYNEQFF. CDR3 in DNA: TGTGCCAGCAGTAACCCTCCCGGACAGATAACCTACAATGAGCAGTTCTTC.

The chain joins TRBV7-3 to TRBJ2-1; 9 bases match TRBD2. In germline, CDR1 is SGHTA, CDR2 FQGTGA. The CDR3 loop spans 21 amino acids. The V gene end was trimmed by 5 bases and the J gene end by 2 bases; junction bases not matched to a gene: 22. CDR3 region: CASSRPPPSYSGRETYNEQFF. DNA of the CDR3: TGTGCCAGCAGCCGCCCCCCCCCCTCTTATAGCGGGAGAGAGACCTACAATGAGCAGTTCTTC.

Points on this clonotype: One end of the junction varies from germline; a read error may be responsible. The chain has TRBV27 and TRBJ1-5, with D tentatively TRBD1 (5 bases). CDR1 is MNHEY and CDR2 is SMNVEV in the germline V gene (reference sequence). The CDR3 is 15 amino acids. CDR3 bases: TGTGCCAGCAGTTTACAGGGAACGGGGAATCAGCCCCGGCATTTT. Its translation: CASSLQGTGNQPRHF.

The V gene is TRBV6-1, the J gene TRBJ2-5; D gene unclear. CDR1 and CDR2 from the germline V gene are MNHNS and SASEGT. The germline V and J ends were trimmed by 2 bases and 5 bases, with 9 bases remaining between them. The CDR3 length is 13 residues. CDR3 sequence: CASSENLRETQYF. In DNA, the CDR3 is TGTGCCAGCAGTGAAAACTTGAGGGAGACCCAGTACTTC.

The gene calls are TRBV6-5 and TRBJ2-1; D unclear. Germline V lookup: CDR1 MNHEY, CDR2 SVGAGI. CDR3 size: 16 residues. Trimming removed 2 bases at V and 4 bases at J, with 15 bases between. DNA of the CDR3: TGTGCCAGCAGTTACCCCGAAGGATACATTTACAATGAGCAGTTCTTC. Translated, it gives CASSYPEGYIYNEQFF.

This chain connects TRBV11-2 to TRBJ2-7; TRBD1 aligns across 7 bases. The CDR3 extends over 15 amino acids. CDR1 and CDR2 (germline): SGHAT, FQNNGV. V trimming: 5 bases; J trimming: 5 bases; junction bases outside the gene matches: 12. This chain's CDR3 is CASSLIQGPVNEQYF. The CDR3 coding sequence is TGTGCCAGCAGCCTAATACAGGGGCCCGTGAACGAGCAGTACTTC. Looking up the rest from reference TRBV11-2 and TRBJ2-7 gives the full variable domain: EAGVAQSPRYKIIEKRQSVAFWCNPISGHATLYWYQQILGQGPKLLIQFQNNGVVDDSQLPKDRFSAERLKGVDSTLKIQPAKLEDSAVYLCASSLIQGPVNEQYFGPGTRLTVT.